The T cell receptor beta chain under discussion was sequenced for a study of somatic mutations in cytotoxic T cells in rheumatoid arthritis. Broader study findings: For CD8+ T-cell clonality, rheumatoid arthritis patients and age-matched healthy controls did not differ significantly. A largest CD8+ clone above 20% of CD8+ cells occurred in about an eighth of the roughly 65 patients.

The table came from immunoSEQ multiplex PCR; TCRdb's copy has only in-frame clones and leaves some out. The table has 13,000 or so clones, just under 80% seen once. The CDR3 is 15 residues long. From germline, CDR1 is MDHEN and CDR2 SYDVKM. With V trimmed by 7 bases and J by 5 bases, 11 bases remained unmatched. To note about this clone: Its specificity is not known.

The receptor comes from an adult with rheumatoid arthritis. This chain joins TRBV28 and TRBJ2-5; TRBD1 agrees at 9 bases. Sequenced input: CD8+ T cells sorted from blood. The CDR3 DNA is TGTGCCAGCACCCCCCGGGACAGGGATTGGGAGACCCAGTACTTC. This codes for CASTPRDRDWETQYF. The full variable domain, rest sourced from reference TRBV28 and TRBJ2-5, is DVKVTQSSRYLVKRTGEKVFLECVQDMDHENMFWYRQDPGLGLRLIYFSYDVKMKEKGDIPEGYSVSREKKERFSLILESASTNQTSMYLCASTPRDRDWETQYFGPGTRLLVL.